This TCR beta chain was identified in a study of cytomegalovirus exposure and HLA in healthy donors. CDR3 length: 11 amino acids. Germline assignment: CDR1 SEHNR and CDR2 FQNEAQ (reference sequence). Amplification used 60 Vbeta primers and 13 Jbeta primers. Clones were sequenced by immunoSEQ multiplex PCR, and TCRdb holds only the in-frame ones, with some missing. The table records under 200,000 clones, 80% to 90% of them present only once. The sequenced sample was PBMCs. This TCR was sampled from a woman aged 25 to 45 in good health and CMV-seropositive. The J gene is TRBJ1-1, the V gene TRBV7-9, with a weak D call TRBD1 (5 bases). The CDR3 region is CSAIRAGQAFF. The CDR3 DNA is TGTTCCGCGATACGAGCGGGACAAGCTTTCTTT.